This T cell receptor beta chain originates from a study of technical replicates of blood from a handful of donors. This table comes from immunoSEQ multiplex PCR, and its TCRdb copy is limited to in-frame clones, with some not included. The sample includes about 76,000 clones, 91% of them seen just once. The specimen was T cells isolated from PBMCs. The TCR sequence derives from a human donor in good health.

CDR3 protein: CSALEETQYF. CDR3 nucleotide sequence: TGCAGCGCCCTCGAGGAGACCCAGTACTTC. This chain links TRBV29-1 with TRBJ2-5; D call uncertain. From germline, CDR1 is SQVTM and CDR2 ANQGSEA. Trimming left V 7 bases short and J 5 bases short, with 8 bases between. The CDR3 spans 10 residues.